The 25 T cell receptor beta chains listed next were all sequenced from one sample in a study of T cells in Graves' hyperthyroidism and ophthalmopathy (dated by TCRdb to between 2018 and 2021). The method behind the library was multiplex PCR. TCRdb shows the sequencer as Illumina HiSeq 2000. The TCR beta CDR3 regions were amplified from the RNA transcripts. A first-round RT-PCR of the TCR CDR3 used the HTBI primer set with the Qiagen OneStep RT-PCR kit. TCRdb reanalyzed the raw reads on its own, using fastp at Q25 for trimming and MiXCR for clone calling, and kept in-frame beta chains. Each entry is one CDR3 protein sequence, shown with its most common DNA and genes. Present in this sample are 300,000 to 450,000 distinct CDR3 sequences, 20% to 25% of which were seen just once. The leading ten clones occupy more than 60% of the sample. The source material was blood. The receptors were gathered from a man between 45 and 60 years old with Graves' hyperthyroidism.

The rearrangement joins TRBV7-6 to TRBJ2-1; 14 bases line up with TRBD2. The V gene end was trimmed by 1 base and the J gene end by 5 bases; junction bases not matched to a gene: 7. The V gene's germline CDR1 is SGHVS and CDR2 FNYEAQ. The CDR3 runs to 18 residues. The CDR3 bases are TGTGCCAGCAGCTTAGAAGGGACTAGCGGGAGTTATCACAATGAGCAGTTCTTC. Encoded protein: CASSLEGTSGSYHNEQFF.

This clonotype showed up just a few times. This chain joins TRBV29-1 and TRBJ1-1; no reliable D call. The CDR3 has 13 residues. Trimming took 5 bases from V and 3 from J, leaving 13 bases between them. Germline V gene lookup returns CDR1 SQVTM and CDR2 ANQGSEA. The DNA of the CDR3 is TGCAGCGTTTTCGGCCTTTCGGACACTGAAGCTTTCTTT. It specifies CSVFGLSDTEAFF.

In its sample, this clonotype was seen a few times. The chain links TRBV11-3 to TRBJ2-7; D unresolved. The CDR3 covers 14 residues. With 2 bases removed from V and 0 bases from J, the gap between germline ends came to 8 bases. The V gene's germline CDR1 is SGHNT and CDR2 YENEEA. The CDR3 here is CASSLSALSYEQYF. As DNA, the CDR3 is TGTGCCAGCAGCTTATCAGCGCTCTCCTACGAGCAGTACTTC.

In this sample, this clonotype turned up a few times. The J gene is TRBJ1-2, the V gene TRBV2; 8 bases fit TRBD1. Germline CDR1 SNHLY, CDR2 FYNNEI. The CDR3 totals 15 residues. The V segment lost 2 bases and the J segment 5 bases; nucleotides outside the gene matches: 7. CDR3 region: CASSEKDRVFYGYTF. CDR3 coding DNA: TGTGCCAGCAGTGAAAAGGACAGGGTTTTTTATGGCTACACCTTC. The full variable domain, rest sourced from reference TRBV2 and TRBJ1-2, is EPEVTQTPSHQVTQMGQEVILRCVPISNHLYFYWYRQILGQKVEFLVSFYNNEISEKSEIFDDQFSVERPDGSNFTLKIRSTKLEDSAMYFCASSEKDRVFYGYTFGSGTRLTVV.

This rearrangement joins TRBV4-2 to TRBJ2-3; D ambiguous. V was cut by 1 base and J by 6 bases, with 20 bases left in between. CDR3 size: 17 residues. Germline V CDR1 and CDR2: LGHNA, YNFKEQ. This CDR3 is CASSQGSISAAKDTQYF. The CDR3 DNA sequence: TGTGCCAGCAGCCAAGGGTCAATTTCGGCGGCAAAGGATACGCAGTATTTT.

This clonotype has ten or more counts. This rearrangement joins TRBV5-1 to TRBJ2-1, with TRBD2 matching 10 bases. This CDR3 region has 15 residues. J gave up 7 bases and V 1 base, and 5 bases lay outside the gene matches. Per the germline V gene, CDR1 is SGHRS and CDR2 is YFSETQ. CDR3 DNA: TGCGCCAGCAGCTTGCGCCTAGCGGGAGAAAATGAGCAGTTCTTC. Translating gives CASSLRLAGENEQFF. Full variable domain (outside the CDR3, taken from reference TRBV5-1 and TRBJ2-1): KAGVTQTPRYLIKTRGQQVTLSCSPISGHRSVSWYQQTPGQGLQFLFEYFSETQRNKGNFPGRFSGRQFSNSRSEMNVSTLELGDSALYLCASSLRLAGENEQFFGPGTRLTVL.

Worth noting for this clonotype: One base away lies a much larger clone, so this may be a sequencing read error. V usage is TRBV28 and J usage is TRBJ2-5; 7 bases match TRBD2. With V trimmed by 11 bases and J by 5 bases, 29 bases remained unmatched. Germline V gene data show CDR1 as MDHEN and CDR2 as SYDVKM. The CDR3 runs to 19 residues. The CDR3: CASPPPKPGGGGRRETQYF. Here the CDR3 DNA reads TGTGCCTCCCCACCCCCTAAGCCAGGCGGGGGTGGGAGGCGGGAGACCCAGTACTTC.

As concerns this clonotype: The junction and the germline gene differ at one end; a read error may be behind it. The chain is built from TRBV5-8 and TRBJ2-3, with a possible D match to TRBD2 (5 bases). CDR1 and CDR2 from the germline V gene are SGHTS and YDEGEE. There are 14 residues in the CDR3. CDR3 residues: CASSQEGRRDTQYF. DNA for the CDR3: TGCGCCAGCAGCCAAGAGGGCAGACGAGATACGCAGTATTTT.

In this sample, this clonotype turned up many times. This chain joins TRBV12-3 or TRBV12-4 and TRBJ2-7, with 8 bases lining up with TRBD1. The CDR3 totals 14 residues. V gave up 6 bases and J gave up 3 bases; unmatched junction bases: 7. CDR3 in DNA: TGTGCCAGCAGGAGGGGCACAGGGGGCTACGAGCAGTACTTC. This sequence encodes CASRRGTGGYEQYF.

This chain uses TRBV5-1 with TRBJ2-5; no firm D call. CDR3 length equals 14 residues. CDR1 and CDR2 from the germline V gene are SGHRS and YFSETQ. Trimming left V 0 bases short and J 2 bases short, with 8 bases between. The CDR3 loop is CASSLVTPQETQYF. The CDR3, as DNA: TGCGCCAGCAGCTTGGTGACTCCTCAAGAGACCCAGTACTTC. Full variable domain (remainder filled in from reference TRBV5-1 and TRBJ2-5): KAGVTQTPRYLIKTRGQQVTLSCSPISGHRSVSWYQQTPGQGLQFLFEYFSETQRNKGNFPGRFSGRQFSNSRSEMNVSTLELGDSALYLCASSLVTPQETQYFGPGTRLLVL.

This clonotype has just a few counts. V and J are TRBV15 and TRBJ2-7, with D perhaps matching TRBD1 (5 bases). Looked up from germline, CDR1 is LNHNV and CDR2 is YYDKDF (reference sequence). V was cut by 2 bases and J by 3 bases, with 8 bases left in between. The length of the CDR3 is 13 residues. The CDR3 loop is CATSRQGNYEQYF. In DNA form, the CDR3 reads TGTGCCACCAGCAGACAGGGCAACTACGAGCAGTACTTC.

In nucleotides, the CDR3 is TGTGCCAGCAGCTTAAGGGTAGCGGGAGTGAATGAGCAGTTCTTC. Its protein is CASSLRVAGVNEQFF. The chain couples TRBV7-9 to TRBJ2-1; 9 nucleotides line up with TRBD2. From germline, CDR1 is SEHNR and CDR2 FQNEAQ (reference sequence). The CDR3 totals 15 residues. Trimming cost V 2 bases and J 7 bases; bases outside gene matches: 6.

Turning to this clonotype: Germline is not matched at one junction end, which may reflect a read error. This chain joins TRBV5-1 and TRBJ2-3; 7 bases match TRBD1. Germline V gives CDR1 SGHRS, CDR2 YFSETQ. This CDR3 region has 15 residues. CDR3 sequence reads: CASSSGQSFTGTQYF. The CDR3 DNA is TGCGCCAGCAGCTCGGGACAGTCTTTCACAGGTACGCAGTATTTT.

This clonotype has more than one count but fewer than ten. The chain couples TRBV10-3 to TRBJ2-1; TRBD2 matches 11 bases. The J segment lost 9 bases and the V segment lost 0 bases, leaving 4 bases of the junction unmatched. Germline V gene sequence: CDR1 ENHRY, CDR2 SYGVKD. The CDR3 extends over 15 amino acids. CDR3 amino acids: CAISESRGLAAEQFF. The CDR3 coding sequence is TGTGCCATCAGTGAGTCGAGGGGACTAGCGGCTGAGCAGTTCTTC.

V usage is TRBV4-1 and J usage is TRBJ2-1; D perhaps matches TRBD2 (7 bases). Trimming pared 1 base from V and 8 bases from J, leaving 12 bases between. Looked up from germline, CDR1 is MGHRA and CDR2 is YSYEKL. CDR3 size: 14 residues. This CDR3 is CASSQVRGGDEQFF. DNA for the CDR3: TGCGCCAGCAGCCAAGTTAGGGGGGGGGATGAGCAGTTCTTC.

This clonotype was seen ten or more times. The V gene is TRBV3-1, the J gene TRBJ2-7; TRBD2 matches at 9 bases. The CDR3 sequence is 18 residues long. In germline, CDR1 is LGHDT, CDR2 YNNKEL (reference sequence). V lost 5 bases and J lost 3; bases outside the gene matches: 17. CDR3 bases: TGTGCCAGCAGCTCCTCCGGCGGGGTAGCGGGAGTAGGCTACGAGCAGTACTTC. This encodes CASSSSGGVAGVGYEQYF.

The chain couples TRBV5-4 to TRBJ1-4; no reliable D call. Germline V gene sequence: CDR1 SGHNT, CDR2 YYREEE (reference sequence). The CDR3 length is 15 residues. V dropped 2 bases and J dropped 8 bases, with 16 bases sitting between them. CDR3 nucleotides: TGTGCCAGCAGCTTCCGACCCCAAGGAGGCGAAAAACTGTTTTTT. Protein product: CASSFRPQGGEKLFF.

Many counts were recorded for this clonotype. This sequence joins TRBV7-3 and TRBJ2-5; D perhaps matches TRBD1 (6 bases). V gave up 5 bases and J gave up 5 bases, with 12 bases separating them. CDR3 length: 13 residues. Germline V gene lookup returns CDR1 SGHTA and CDR2 FQGTGA. The CDR3 nucleotides read TGTGCCAGCAGCCTCAGAAGGGGGGAGACCCAGTACTTC. It yields the protein CASSLRRGETQYF.

The chain employs TRBV6-5 and TRBJ2-2; 10 nucleotides match TRBD1. This CDR3 has 14 amino acids. Germline trimming cut 4 bases from V and 5 bases from J; bases unmatched to any gene: 1. Germline lookup yields CDR1 MNHEY and CDR2 SVGAGI. CDR3 in DNA: TGTGCCAGCAGTTGGGACAGGGGTACCGGGGAGCTGTTTTTT. This encodes CASSWDRGTGELFF.

This clonotype turned up a few times. This chain connects TRBV2 to TRBJ1-5; D unresolved. The CDR3 has 14 residues. V was trimmed by 7 bases and J by 6 bases, leaving 16 bases between them. The germline gives CDR1 SNHLY, CDR2 FYNNEI. The CDR3 region is CASNFEGFSQPQHF. CDR3 DNA: TGTGCCAGCAATTTCGAGGGTTTCTCTCAGCCCCAGCATTTT.

V usage is TRBV19 and J usage is TRBJ1-2, with D possibly TRBD1 on 5 matching bases. There are 14 residues in the CDR3. The germline CDR1 and CDR2 sequences are LNHDA and SQIVND (reference sequence). V lost 3 bases and J 10 bases, leaving 18 bases between the germline ends. CDR3 loop: CASSMGPSLSHYTF. CDR3 bases: TGTGCCAGTAGTATGGGGCCCAGTTTGAGTCACTACACCTTC.

The chain uses TRBV24-1 and TRBJ2-5; 12 bases map to TRBD2. Germline V gene sequence: CDR1 KGHDR, CDR2 SFDVKD. J gave up 1 base and V 1 base, and 6 bases lay outside the gene matches. This CDR3 contains 18 residues. CDR3 loop: CATSDFLLAGGTQETQYF. CDR3 bases: TGTGCCACCAGTGATTTCCTACTAGCGGGAGGAACCCAAGAGACCCAGTACTTC.

This clonotype was seen repeatedly, ten times or more. This chain uses TRBV2 with TRBJ2-5, with D unclear. The CDR3 is 11 residues long. Trimming shortened V by 8 bases and J by 4 bases, and 8 bases separated the two germline ends. Germline V gives CDR1 SNHLY, CDR2 FYNNEI. CDR3 sequence: CASGPLETQYF. Here the CDR3 DNA reads TGTGCCAGCGGCCCCCTAGAGACCCAGTACTTC. The variable domain in full, with the rest retrieved from reference TRBV2 and TRBJ2-5, is EPEVTQTPSHQVTQMGQEVILRCVPISNHLYFYWYRQILGQKVEFLVSFYNNEISEKSEIFDDQFSVERPDGSNFTLKIRSTKLEDSAMYFCASGPLETQYFGPGTRLLVL.

The chain employs TRBV3-1 and TRBJ2-3; D uncertain. CDR3 length equals 14 residues. V was clipped by 3 bases and J by 5 bases, with 12 bases between them. Germline V gives CDR1 LGHDT, CDR2 YNNKEL (reference sequence). In nucleotides, the CDR3 is TGTGCCAGCAGCCACCCTGCTAAGGGAGATACGCAGTATTTT. Its translation is CASSHPAKGDTQYF.

The rearrangement links TRBV12-3 or TRBV12-4 to TRBJ2-5; a possible D gene is TRBD1 (6 bases). The ends were cut back, 3 bases at V and 3 bases at J, with 17 bases in the middle. The CDR3 runs 16 residues. The CDR3 bases are TGTGCCAGCAGTTTTGATTTTGCGGACAGTGAAGAGACCCAGTACTTC. It codes for CASSFDFADSEETQYF.